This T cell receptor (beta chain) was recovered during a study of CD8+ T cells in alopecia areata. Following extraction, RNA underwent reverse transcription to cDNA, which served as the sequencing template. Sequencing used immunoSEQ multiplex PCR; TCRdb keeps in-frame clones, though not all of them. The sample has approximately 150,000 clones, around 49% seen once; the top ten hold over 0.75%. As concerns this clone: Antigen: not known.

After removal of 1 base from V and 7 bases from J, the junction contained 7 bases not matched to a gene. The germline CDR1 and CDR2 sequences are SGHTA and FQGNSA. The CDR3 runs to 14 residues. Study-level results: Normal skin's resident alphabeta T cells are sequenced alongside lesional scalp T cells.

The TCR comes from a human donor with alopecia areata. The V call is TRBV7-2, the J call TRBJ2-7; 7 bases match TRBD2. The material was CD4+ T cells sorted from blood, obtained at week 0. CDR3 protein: CASSLELAMGEQYF. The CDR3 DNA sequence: TGTGCCAGCAGCTTAGAACTAGCGATGGGAGAGCAGTACTTC.